This entry describes one TCR beta chain. The CDR3 consists of 15 residues. V lost 3 bases and J 2 bases, leaving 13 bases between the germline ends. The V gene's germline CDR1 is KGHDR and CDR2 SFDVKD. Original analysis: Scientists estimated how many nucleated cells there were by amplifying reference gene primers. The table came from immunoSEQ multiplex PCR; TCRdb's copy has only in-frame clones and leaves some out. V, J and clone size derive from that table, while D and trimming were established from the DNA sequence. The sample has roughly 300,000 clones, 65% to 90% seen once. This entry is derived from a study of blood T cell repertoires in COVID-19.

The sample taken for sequencing was PBMCs or T cells enriched from blood (not recorded which). The sequence was collected from a man aged 30 to 39 who had recovered from COVID-19. The J gene is TRBJ2-7, the V gene TRBV24-1; D perhaps matches TRBD1 (7 bases). The CDR3 DNA reads as TGTGCCACCAGTGATGCCAGGGGGAGGCCCTACGAGCAGTACTTC. Its protein product is CATSDARGRPYEQYF.